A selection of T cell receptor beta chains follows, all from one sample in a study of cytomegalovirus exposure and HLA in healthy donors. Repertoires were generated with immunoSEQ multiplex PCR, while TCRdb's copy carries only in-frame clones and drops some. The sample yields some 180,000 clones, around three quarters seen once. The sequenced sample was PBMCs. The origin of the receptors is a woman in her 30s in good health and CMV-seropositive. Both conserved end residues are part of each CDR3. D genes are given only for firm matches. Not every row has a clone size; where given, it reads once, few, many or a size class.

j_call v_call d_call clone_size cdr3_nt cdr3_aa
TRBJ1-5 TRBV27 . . TGTGCCAGCAGTCGGGATATTAGCAATCAGCCCCAGCATTTT CASSRDISNQPQHF
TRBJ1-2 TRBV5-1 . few TGCGCCAGCAGCTTTGGGGATAGGGGAGGCTACACCTTC CASSFGDRGGYTF
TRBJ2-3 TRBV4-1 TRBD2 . TGCGCCAGCAGCCTAATAGTAGCGGGGTCTAGCACAGATACGCAGTATTTT CASSLIVAGSSTDTQYF
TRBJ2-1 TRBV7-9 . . TGTGCCAGCAGCGCCTATGATGAGCAGTTCTTC CASSAYDEQFF
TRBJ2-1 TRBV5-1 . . TGCGCCAGCAGCTCGCCACGCCTTACAGGGTTAAGTTGGAATGAGCAGTTCTTC CASSSPRLTGLSWNEQFF
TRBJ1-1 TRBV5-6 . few TGTGCCAGCAGCCATATTGGGACGGGAGAGACTGAAGCTTTCTTT CASSHIGTGETEAFF
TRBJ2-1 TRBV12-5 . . TGTGCTAGTGGTTCGGACTGGCCCGAGCAGTTCTTC CASGSDWPEQFF
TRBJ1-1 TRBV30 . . TGTGCCTGGAGTCACGCAGGACAGCTGAACACTGAAGCTTTCTTT CAWSHAGQLNTEAFF
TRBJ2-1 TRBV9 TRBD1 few TGTGCCAGCAGCCCCCTGGTCGGACAGGACTCCTACAATGAGCAGTTCTTC CASSPLVGQDSYNEQFF
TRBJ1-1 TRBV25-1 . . TGTGCCAGCAGTGACGGGATGGACACTGAAGCTTTCTTT CASSDGMDTEAFF
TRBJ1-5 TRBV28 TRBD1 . TGTGCCAGCAGTGGGACAGGGATTAGGGATCAGCCCCAGCATTTT CASSGTGIRDQPQHF
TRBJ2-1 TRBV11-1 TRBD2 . TGTGCCAGCAGCTTGGGGGGGGACTATGAGCAGTTCTTC CASSLGGDYEQFF
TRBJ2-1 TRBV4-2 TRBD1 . TGTGCCAGCAGCCTTTACAGGGGTGAAAGGTTACATGAGCAGTTCTTC CASSLYRGERLHEQFF
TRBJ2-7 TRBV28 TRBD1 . TGTGCCAGCAGTAACAGGGGGCACGAGCAGTACTTC CASSNRGHEQYF
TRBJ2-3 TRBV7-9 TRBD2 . TGTGCCAGCAGCTTAGTGTCTAGCGGGGAAGATACGCAGTATTTT CASSLVSSGEDTQYF
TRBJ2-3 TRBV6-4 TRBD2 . TGTGCCAGCAGTGAGACTAGCGGGGGGACGTCAGATACGCAGTATTTT CASSETSGGTSDTQYF
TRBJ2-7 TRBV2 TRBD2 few TGTGCCATATTAGCGGGGCCCTCCTACGAGCAGTACTTC CAILAGPSYEQYF
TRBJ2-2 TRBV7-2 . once TGTGCCAGCAGTTTAACCAGGGCCGGGGAGCTGTTTTTT CASSLTRAGELFF
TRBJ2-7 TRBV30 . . TGTGCCTGGAGTGCCGCCCGCAGGGGTTTGGGCTACGAGCAGTACTTC CAWSAARRGLGYEQYF